This T cell receptor (beta chain) was identified during a study of CD4 T cells in relation to SARS-CoV-2 and coronaviruses (dated by TCRdb to the early 2020s). With regard to the full study: The ViraFEST assay cultured PBMCs with antigen for nine to ten days, then sequenced TCR beta CDR3s to find antigen-specific clonal expansions. For other donors in the study, expansion assays were sequenced with a different, Illumina-based TCR-beta assay. Patient-derived lymphoblastoid cell lines were used to map the HLA restriction of shared crossreactive spike epitopes. The Adaptive Biotechnologies TCR-sequencing kit was used to sequence samples from a few pre-COVID donors and the naive versus memory experiments, while other data came from Illumina-based sequencing. The negative reference condition was either a culture with an HIV-1 Nef peptide pool or a culture with no peptide. The study assessed, at the TCR clonotype level, memory CD4+ T cell crossreactivity between SARS-CoV-2 and common cold coronavirus spike proteins. Overall results and qualifications from the work: Small numbers of patients and of tested TCRs limited the study. In approximately 60% of donors, memory CD4+ clonotypes turned up that crossrecognized SARS-CoV-2 and at least one common cold coronavirus spike. No donor contributed both pre-pandemic and post-infection samples, which limited tracing the source of pre-existing responses. Because the crossreactivity analysis focused on spike protein, crossreactivity against other viral proteins was not assessed. Compared with monoreactive clones, crossreactive clones had significantly weaker SARS-CoV-2-driven expansion, a result consistent with antigenic imprinting.

CD4+ T cells from unexposed donors were collected before the COVID-19 pandemic (2011-2018). The EasySep CD4+ T cell isolation kit was used to isolate CD4+ T cells once the cultures had run for under twelve days. Unexposed donor CD4+ T cells were tested for reactivity to SARS-CoV-2 S and N and four common cold coronavirus spike pools, as cell number allowed. Each well received millions of PBMCs, cultured in IMDM supplemented with roughly 5% human AB serum and roughly 10 IU/ml IL-2. Half of the culture medium was replaced with fresh IL-2-containing medium on days 3 and 7. Triplicate replicate wells were generally used for each peptide culture condition. Leukapheresis product for the unexposed donors was purchased commercially. Ficoll-Paque PLUS gradient centrifugation was used to isolate PBMCs from either whole blood or leukapheresis product. PBMCs were either used fresh in the expansion assay or cryopreserved at -140 degrees C. The QIAamp Micro DNA Kit was used to extract genomic DNA from the CD4+ T cells.

Library preparation employed the immunoSEQ multiplex PCR assay. Regarding the original processing steps: During preprocessing, nonproductive sequences were removed, as were CDR3s that did not start with C, did not end with F or W, or were shorter than 7 amino acids. Antigen-specific clonotypes were called with the MANAFEST web app on the basis of expansion relative to the reference and to other culture wells. A clone was considered positive if the clone showed significant expansion compared with the reference culture in 2 of 3 replicate wells at an FDR below 0.05. Positive clones also required significant expansion versus all other tandem wells and an odds ratio above 5. After three terminal residues were trimmed from each end, CDR3 homology was quantified as pairwise Levenshtein distance using the stringdist R package. Drawn from immuneACCESS, this table holds only the in-frame rearrangements with V and J called that TCRdb kept. Clones are partly lost; checked studies trace under half to an unresolved V gene and leave the rest unexplained. V and J calls plus clone size are reproduced from that table; the DNA served to infer D and trimming. This sample gives 25,000 to 30,000 clones in total; about 73% of them show up just once. The ten most abundant clones make up about 20% of the sample.

Comment on this clone: What antigen it recognizes has not been identified. The input lacks base qualities; no much larger clone sits a single base away.

Trimming removed 7 bases from V and 5 bases from J, leaving 14 bases between the germline ends. CDR1 and CDR2 (SGHNT, YENEEA) derive from the germline V gene. From the cysteine through the phenylalanine, the CDR3 covers 13 amino acids. The sequence is cut down to CDR3 DNA, 39 bases in frame from base 1. This receptor was obtained from a human donor in good health. The chain uses TRBV11-3 and TRBJ2-5; the D gene could be either TRBD1 or TRBD2, each agreeing at 5 bases. What was sequenced was CD4+ T cells from PBMCs, cultured in vitro. The nucleotides read TGTGCCAGCAAAGAGCAGGGCGGGGAGACCCAGTACTTC. Its product reads: CASKEQGGETQYF.